This TCR beta chain was captured in a study of T cells in Graves' hyperthyroidism and ophthalmopathy. In its sample, this clonotype was seen many times. It was considered stable Graves' hyperthyroidism when ophthalmopathy did not progress within 18 months. In patients aged 18 to 65, hyperthyroidism was newly diagnosed, with duration under 2 months. A 10 ml volume of fresh peripheral blood provided the PBMCs. Regions amplified from RNA transcripts were the TCR beta CDR3 regions. An initial round of RT-PCR targeting the TCR CDR3 relied on the HTBI primer set. TCRdb processed the multiplex PCR reads anew with MiXCR; each CDR3 protein has one entry. Of about 320,000 distinct CDR3 sequences in the sample, approximately 15% were seen once. What was sequenced was blood. This clonotype was obtained from a man in his thirties or forties with Graves' hyperthyroidism.

Here the CDR3 reads CASRLAALDREGLAYGYTF. The CDR3 coding sequence is TGTGCCAGCAGGCTTGCTGCCCTGGACAGGGAGGGGCTAGCCTATGGCTACACCTTC. This sequence joins TRBV12-3 or TRBV12-4 and TRBJ1-2; 8 positions agree with TRBD1. The V segment lost 6 bases and the J segment 4 bases; nucleotides outside the gene matches: 22. The CDR3 contains 19 residues.